These 10 T cell receptor beta chains were sequenced from one sample in a study of cytomegalovirus exposure and HLA in healthy donors. The primer mix had 60 Vbeta and 13 Jbeta primers. Profiled with immunoSEQ multiplex PCR; TCRdb holds only in-frame clones, not every one. The top ten clones hold about 1% of a sample with over 200,000 clones, roughly 91% of them seen once. Sequencing was carried out using PBMCs. Receptors were obtained from a woman between 18 and 30 years old in good health and CMV-seronegative.

The V call is TRBV6-1, the J call TRBJ2-7; no definite D call. Germline CDR1 and CDR2: MNHNS and SASEGT. This CDR3 is 14 amino acids long. Trimming pared 1 base from V and 0 bases from J, leaving 7 bases between. CDR3 DNA sequence: TGTGCCAGCAGTGAAGAGCCGCGCTCCTACGAGCAGTACTTC. This gives the protein CASSEEPRSYEQYF.

The chain recombines TRBV19 with TRBJ1-2; D possibly corresponds to TRBD1 (5 bases). This CDR3 region has 15 residues. Germline CDR1 is LNHDA and CDR2 is SQIVND (reference sequence). The V end lost 7 bases, the J end lost 0 bases, and 15 bases lay between the germline ends. Here the CDR3 reads CASNRSGGSNYGYTF. The CDR3 DNA reads TGTGCCAGTAACCGGTCGGGGGGTTCTAACTATGGCTACACCTTC.

The genes are TRBV4-3 and TRBJ1-1, with D possibly being TRBD1 (5 bases). Germline loops: CDR1 LGHNA, CDR2 YSLEER. This CDR3 is 15 amino acids long. V was pared by 1 base and J by 1 base, with 10 bases between. The CDR3 loop reads CASSQVLGPNTEAFF. As DNA, the CDR3 is TGCGCCAGCAGCCAAGTTCTGGGGCCGAACACTGAAGCTTTCTTT.

The chain carries TRBV6-6 and TRBJ1-2; maybe TRBD1 (5 bases). CDR3 length equals 15 residues. Trimming shortened V by 2 bases and J by 5 bases, and 15 bases separated the two germline ends. Germline V gene sequence: CDR1 MNHNY, CDR2 SVGAGI (reference sequence). The CDR3 region is CASSYLGTGRYGYTF. The CDR3 DNA sequence: TGTGCCAGCAGTTACCTAGGGACGGGGAGGTATGGCTACACCTTC.

The V gene is TRBV6-4, the J gene TRBJ2-3; 7 positions match TRBD2. V was clipped by 6 bases and J by 2 bases; unmatched bases: 8. The CDR3 covers 15 residues. The germline CDR1 and CDR2 sequences are MRHNA and SNTAGT. CDR3 residues: CASSRTRKDTDTQYF. In DNA, the CDR3 is TGTGCCAGCAGCCGGACTAGGAAAGACACAGATACGCAGTATTTT.

The rearrangement joins TRBV13 to TRBJ1-6, with TRBD1 matching 10 bases. The germline CDR1 and CDR2 sequences are PRHDT and FYEKMQ (reference sequence). With V trimmed by 5 bases and J by 6 bases, 4 bases remained unmatched. There are 15 residues in the CDR3. The CDR3 DNA reads as TGTGCCAGCAGCATCCGACAGGGGGCTAATTCACCCCTCCACTTT. Protein: CASSIRQGANSPLHF.

With respect to this clone: This sample includes further DNA sequences coding for the same CDR3. V and J are TRBV18 and TRBJ1-2, with D unclear. There are 13 residues in the CDR3. V was shortened by 2 bases and J by 1 base, with 5 bases between the two germline ends. Germline assignment: CDR1 KGHSH and CDR2 LQKENI. The CDR3 spells CASSPTGNYGYTF. The CDR3 DNA follows: TGTGCCAGCTCACCAACTGGTAACTATGGCTACACCTTC. The full variable domain, rest sourced from reference TRBV18 and TRBJ1-2, is NAGVMQNPRHLVRRRGQEARLRCSPMKGHSHVYWYRQLPEEGLKFMVYLQKENIIDESGMPKERFSAEFPKEGPSILRIQQVVRGDSAAYFCASSPTGNYGYTFGSGTRLTVV.

The chain joins TRBV25-1 to TRBJ2-5; 10 bases are a match to TRBD1. Trimming removed 6 bases from V and 5 bases from J; junction bases left unmatched: 6. This CDR3 has 14 residues. In germline, CDR1 is MGHDK, CDR2 SYGVNS. CDR3 coding DNA: TGTGCCAGCAGCCCGGGACAGGGGCGGGAGACCCAGTACTTC. This sequence encodes CASSPGQGRETQYF.

The chain joins TRBV5-1 to TRBJ2-2; D unclear. The CDR3 length is 14 residues. With 0 bases removed from V and 6 bases from J, the gap between germline ends came to 9 bases. The germline V gene has CDR1 SGHRS and CDR2 YFSETQ. This CDR3 is CASSLGQVAGELFF. CDR3 in DNA: TGCGCCAGCAGCTTGGGCCAGGTCGCCGGGGAGCTGTTTTTT. Filled out from reference TRBV5-1 and TRBJ2-2, the complete variable domain reads KAGVTQTPRYLIKTRGQQVTLSCSPISGHRSVSWYQQTPGQGLQFLFEYFSETQRNKGNFPGRFSGRQFSNSRSEMNVSTLELGDSALYLCASSLGQVAGELFFGEGSRLTVL.

The rearrangement joins TRBV27 to TRBJ1-1; 11 bases are shared with TRBD1. The CDR3 contains 16 residues. J was trimmed by 6 bases and V by 4 bases; bases with no gene match: 10. Germline V lookup: CDR1 MNHEY, CDR2 SMNVEV (reference sequence). The CDR3 nucleotides read TGTGCCAGCAGTTCGCTAGGACAGGGGGCGTGGGCTGAAGCTTTCTTT. Encoded protein: CASSSLGQGAWAEAFF.